This TCR beta chain was recorded in a study of blood T cells in healthy people across ages. This CDR3 spans 16 amino acids. Trimming took 3 bases from V and 1 from J, leaving 10 bases between them. Germline CDR1 reads KGHSH; CDR2 reads LQKENI. For the second PCR, which ran for roughly 6 to 12 cycles, a sample-barcoded 5' primer and a J-beta primer mix were used. Each CDR3 protein gets one entry after TCRdb re-called the 5' RACE reads with MiXCR. This table has about 560,000 distinct CDR3 sequences, about a quarter appearing once. In its sample, this clonotype was seen a few times. These data were likewise used in another study, on T cells of mothers and their children. In that study: Every microgram of extracted RNA entered cDNA synthesis, around 1.6 ug per 15 ul.

This clonotype originated in a boy aged 2 to 9 in good health. Sequenced: blood. V usage is TRBV18 and J usage is TRBJ2-6; D unclear. CDR3 sequence (DNA): TGTGCCAGCTCACCGATGGTAGGATCTGGGGCCAACGTCCTGACTTTC. Its translation is CASSPMVGSGANVLTF. Full variable domain (outside the CDR3, taken from reference TRBV18 and TRBJ2-6): NAGVMQNPRHLVRRRGQEARLRCSPMKGHSHVYWYRQLPEEGLKFMVYLQKENIIDESGMPKERFSAEFPKEGPSILRIQQVVRGDSAAYFCASSPMVGSGANVLTFGAGSRLTVL.